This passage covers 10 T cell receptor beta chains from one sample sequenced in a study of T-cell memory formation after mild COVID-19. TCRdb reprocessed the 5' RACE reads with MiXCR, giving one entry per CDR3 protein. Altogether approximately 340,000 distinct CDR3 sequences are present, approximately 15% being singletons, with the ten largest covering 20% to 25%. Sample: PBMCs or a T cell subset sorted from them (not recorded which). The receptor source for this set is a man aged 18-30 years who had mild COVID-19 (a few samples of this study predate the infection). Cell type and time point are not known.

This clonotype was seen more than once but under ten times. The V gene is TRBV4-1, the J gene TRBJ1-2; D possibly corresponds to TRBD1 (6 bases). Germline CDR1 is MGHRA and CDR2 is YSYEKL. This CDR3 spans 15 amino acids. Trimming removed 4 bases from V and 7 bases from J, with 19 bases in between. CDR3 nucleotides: TGCGCCAGCAGCCTCGAGGGGGGGCGCCCGGGTGGCTACACCTTC. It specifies CASSLEGGRPGGYTF.

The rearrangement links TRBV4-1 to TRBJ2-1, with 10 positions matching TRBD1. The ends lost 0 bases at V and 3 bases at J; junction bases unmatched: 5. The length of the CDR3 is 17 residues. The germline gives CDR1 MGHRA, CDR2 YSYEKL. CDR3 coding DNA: TGCGCCAGCAGCCAAGATTGGGGACAGGGGATCTACAATGAGCAGTTCTTC. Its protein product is CASSQDWGQGIYNEQFF.

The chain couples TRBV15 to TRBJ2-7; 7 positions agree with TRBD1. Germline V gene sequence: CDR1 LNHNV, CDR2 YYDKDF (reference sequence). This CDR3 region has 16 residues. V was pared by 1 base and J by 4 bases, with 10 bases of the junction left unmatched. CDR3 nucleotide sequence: TGTGCCACCAGCAGAGGGACAGGTCGGACATCATACGAGCAGTACGTC. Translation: CATSRGTGRTSYEQYV.

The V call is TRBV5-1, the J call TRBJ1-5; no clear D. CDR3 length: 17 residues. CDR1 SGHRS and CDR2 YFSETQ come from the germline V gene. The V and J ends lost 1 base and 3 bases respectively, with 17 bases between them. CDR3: CASSLIPVGYDNQPQHF. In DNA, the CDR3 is TGCGCCAGCAGCTTGATTCCGGTGGGATATGACAATCAGCCCCAGCATTTT.

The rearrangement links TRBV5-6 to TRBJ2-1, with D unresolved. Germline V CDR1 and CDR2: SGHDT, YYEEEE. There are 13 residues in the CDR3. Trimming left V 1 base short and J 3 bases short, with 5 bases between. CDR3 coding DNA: TGTGCCAGCAGCTTGAGGTACTACAATGAGCAGTTCTTC. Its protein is CASSLRYYNEQFF.

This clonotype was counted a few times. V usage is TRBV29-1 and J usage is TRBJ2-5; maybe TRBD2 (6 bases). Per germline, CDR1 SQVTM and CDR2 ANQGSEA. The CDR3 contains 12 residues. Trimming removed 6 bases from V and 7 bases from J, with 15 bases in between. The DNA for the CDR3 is TGCAGCGTAGGCTGGGACTGGGGGACCCAGTACTTC. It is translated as CSVGWDWGTQYF.

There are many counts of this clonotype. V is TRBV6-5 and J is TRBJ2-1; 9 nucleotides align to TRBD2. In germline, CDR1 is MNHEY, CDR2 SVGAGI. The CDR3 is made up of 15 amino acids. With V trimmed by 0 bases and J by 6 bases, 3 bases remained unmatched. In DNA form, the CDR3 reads TGTGCCAGCAGTTACTCCCGCGGGGGGGGCAATGAGCAGTTCTTC. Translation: CASSYSRGGGNEQFF.

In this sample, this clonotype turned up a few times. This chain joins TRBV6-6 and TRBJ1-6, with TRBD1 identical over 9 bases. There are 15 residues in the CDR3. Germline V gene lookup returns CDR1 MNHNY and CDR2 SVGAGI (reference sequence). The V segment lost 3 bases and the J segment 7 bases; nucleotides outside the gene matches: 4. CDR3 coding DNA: TGTGCCAGCAGTTATACCGGGACAGGGAATTCACCCCTCCACTTT. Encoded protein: CASSYTGTGNSPLHF.

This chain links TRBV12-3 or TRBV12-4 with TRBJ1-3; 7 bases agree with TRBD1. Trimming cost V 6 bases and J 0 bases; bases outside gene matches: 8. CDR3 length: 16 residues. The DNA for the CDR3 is TGTGCCAGCAGGCCACAGGGGACGAGCTCTGGAAACACCATATATTTT. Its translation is CASRPQGTSSGNTIYF.

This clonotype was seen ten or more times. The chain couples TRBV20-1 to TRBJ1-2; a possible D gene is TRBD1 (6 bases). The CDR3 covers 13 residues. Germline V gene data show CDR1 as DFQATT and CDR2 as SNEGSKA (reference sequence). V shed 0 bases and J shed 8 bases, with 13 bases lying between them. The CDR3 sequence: CSARDSGGLGYTF. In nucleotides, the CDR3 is TGCAGTGCTAGAGATTCCGGGGGCCTCGGCTACACCTTC.